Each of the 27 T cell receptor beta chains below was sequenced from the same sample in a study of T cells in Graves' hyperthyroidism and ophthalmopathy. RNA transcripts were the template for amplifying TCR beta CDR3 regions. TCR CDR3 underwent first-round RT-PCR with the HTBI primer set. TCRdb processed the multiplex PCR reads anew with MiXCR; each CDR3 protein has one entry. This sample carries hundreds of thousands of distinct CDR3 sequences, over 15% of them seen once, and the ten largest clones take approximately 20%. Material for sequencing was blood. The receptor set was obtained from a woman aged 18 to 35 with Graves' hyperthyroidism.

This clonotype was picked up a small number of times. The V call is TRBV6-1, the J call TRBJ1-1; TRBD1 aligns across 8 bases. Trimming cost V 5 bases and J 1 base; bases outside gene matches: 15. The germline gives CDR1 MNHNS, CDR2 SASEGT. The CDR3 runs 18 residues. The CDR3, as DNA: TGTGCCAGCAGTCCTGTAAGGGGGACAGGCGCCGAGAACACTGAAGCTTTCTTT. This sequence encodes CASSPVRGTGAENTEAFF.

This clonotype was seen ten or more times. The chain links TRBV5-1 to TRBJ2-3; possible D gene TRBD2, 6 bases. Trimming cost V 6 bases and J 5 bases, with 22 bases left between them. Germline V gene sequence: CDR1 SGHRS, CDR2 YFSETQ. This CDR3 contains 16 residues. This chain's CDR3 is CASNLDLGVGGDTQYF. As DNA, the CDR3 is TGCGCCAGCAACCTGGATTTAGGCGTCGGGGGAGATACGCAGTATTTT.

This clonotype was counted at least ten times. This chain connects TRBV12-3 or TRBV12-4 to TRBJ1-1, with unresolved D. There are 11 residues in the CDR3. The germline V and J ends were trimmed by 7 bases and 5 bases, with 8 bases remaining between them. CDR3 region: CASTEETEAFF. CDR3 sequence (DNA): TGTGCCAGCACCGAGGAAACTGAAGCTTTCTTT.

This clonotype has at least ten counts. CDR3 region: CASSLERENEQFF. Written as DNA, the CDR3 is TGCGCCAGCAGCTTGGAGCGTGAGAATGAGCAGTTCTTC. The V call is TRBV5-1, the J call TRBJ2-1; D gene ambiguous. The germline V gene encodes CDR1 SGHRS and CDR2 YFSETQ. This CDR3 spans 13 amino acids. V was clipped by 0 bases and J by 7 bases, with 8 bases between them.

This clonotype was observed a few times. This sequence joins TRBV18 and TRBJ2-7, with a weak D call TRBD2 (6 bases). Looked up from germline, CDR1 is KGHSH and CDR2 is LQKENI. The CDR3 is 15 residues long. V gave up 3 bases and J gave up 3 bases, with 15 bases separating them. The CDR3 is CASSPLRGGVYEQYF. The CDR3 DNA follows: TGTGCCAGCTCACCCCTGCGGGGCGGAGTCTACGAGCAGTACTTC.

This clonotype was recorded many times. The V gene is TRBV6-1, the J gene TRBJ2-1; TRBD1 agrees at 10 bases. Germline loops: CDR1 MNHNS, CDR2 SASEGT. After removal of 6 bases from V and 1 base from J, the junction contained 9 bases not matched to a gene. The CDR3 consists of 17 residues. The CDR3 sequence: CASRPMGGQGSYNEQFF. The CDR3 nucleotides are TGTGCCAGCAGACCGATGGGGGGACAGGGGTCCTACAATGAGCAGTTCTTC.

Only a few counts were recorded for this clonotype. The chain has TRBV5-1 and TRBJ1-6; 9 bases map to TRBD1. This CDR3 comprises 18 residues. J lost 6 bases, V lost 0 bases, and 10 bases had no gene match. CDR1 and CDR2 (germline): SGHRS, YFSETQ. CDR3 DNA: TGCGCCAGCAGCTTGGTACAGGGGGCGCTTGGATCTAATTCACCCCTCCACTTT. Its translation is CASSLVQGALGSNSPLHF.

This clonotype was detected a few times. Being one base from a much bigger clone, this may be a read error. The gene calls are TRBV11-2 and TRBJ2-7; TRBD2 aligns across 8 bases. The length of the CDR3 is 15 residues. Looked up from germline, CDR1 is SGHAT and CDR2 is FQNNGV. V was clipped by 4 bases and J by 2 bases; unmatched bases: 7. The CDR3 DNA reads TGTGCCAGCAGCTCATTAGCGGGGAATACCTACGAGCAGTACTTC. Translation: CASSSLAGNTYEQYF.

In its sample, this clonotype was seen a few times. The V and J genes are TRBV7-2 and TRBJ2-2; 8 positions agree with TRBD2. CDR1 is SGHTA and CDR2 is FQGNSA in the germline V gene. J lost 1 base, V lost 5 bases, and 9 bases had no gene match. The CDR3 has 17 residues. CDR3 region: CASSRREGRENTGELFF. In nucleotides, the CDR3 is TGTGCCAGCAGCCGCCGGGAGGGGCGGGAGAACACCGGGGAGCTGTTTTTT.

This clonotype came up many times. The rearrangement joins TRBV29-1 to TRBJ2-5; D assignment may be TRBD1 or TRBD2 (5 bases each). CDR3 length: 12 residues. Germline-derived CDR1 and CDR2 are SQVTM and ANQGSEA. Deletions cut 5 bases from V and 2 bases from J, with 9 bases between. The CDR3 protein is CSVRDGQETQYF. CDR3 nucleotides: TGCAGCGTTCGGGACGGACAAGAGACCCAGTACTTC.

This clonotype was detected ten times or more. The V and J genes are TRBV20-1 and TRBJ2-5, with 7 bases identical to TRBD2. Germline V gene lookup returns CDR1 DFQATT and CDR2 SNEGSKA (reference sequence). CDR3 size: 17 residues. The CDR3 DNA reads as TGCAGCCCGATGGACGATATCGCTGGCGGGGGACAAGAGACCCAGTACTTC. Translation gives CSPMDDIAGGGQETQYF.

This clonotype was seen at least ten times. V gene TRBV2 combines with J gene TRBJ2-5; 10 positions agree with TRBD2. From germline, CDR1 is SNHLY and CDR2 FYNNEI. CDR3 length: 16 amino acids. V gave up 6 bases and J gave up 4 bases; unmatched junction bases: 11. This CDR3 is CASSTPAGGLVETQYF. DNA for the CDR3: TGTGCCAGCAGCACCCCAGCGGGAGGGCTGGTAGAGACCCAGTACTTC.

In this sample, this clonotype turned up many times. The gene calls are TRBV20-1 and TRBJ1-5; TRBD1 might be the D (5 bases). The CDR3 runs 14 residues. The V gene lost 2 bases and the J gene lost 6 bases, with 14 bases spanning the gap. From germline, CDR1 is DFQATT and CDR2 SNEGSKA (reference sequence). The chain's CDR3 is CSARPGSGTQPQHF. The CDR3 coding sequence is TGCAGTGCTAGACCGGGATCAGGGACTCAGCCCCAGCATTTT.

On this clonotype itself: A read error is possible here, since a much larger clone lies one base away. The chain's CDR3 is CASSLHRDSEGFTF. As DNA, the CDR3 is TGTGCCAGCAGCTTACACCGGGACTCCGAGGGCTTCACCTTC. The genes are TRBV7-3 and TRBJ1-2, with D maybe TRBD1 (5 bases). The CDR3 sequence is 14 residues long. Germline V CDR1 and CDR2: SGHTA, FQGTGA.

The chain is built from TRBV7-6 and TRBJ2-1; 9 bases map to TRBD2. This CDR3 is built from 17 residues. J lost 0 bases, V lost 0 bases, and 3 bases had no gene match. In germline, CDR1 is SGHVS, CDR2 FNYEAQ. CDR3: CASSLAPSGTSYNEQFF. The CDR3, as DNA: TGTGCCAGCAGCTTAGCACCTAGCGGGACCTCCTACAATGAGCAGTTCTTC. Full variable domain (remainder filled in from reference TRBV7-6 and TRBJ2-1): GAGVSQSPRYKVTKRGQDVALRCDPISGHVSLYWYRQALGQGPEFLTYFNYEAQQDKSGLPNDRFSAERPEGSISTLTIQRTEQRDSAMYRCASSLAPSGTSYNEQFFGPGTRLTVL.

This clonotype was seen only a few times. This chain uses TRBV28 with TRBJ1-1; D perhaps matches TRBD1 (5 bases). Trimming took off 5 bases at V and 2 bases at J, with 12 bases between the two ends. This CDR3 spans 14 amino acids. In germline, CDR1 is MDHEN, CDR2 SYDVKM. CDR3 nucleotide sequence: TGTGCCAGCAGTAATCCGGGGGTAAACACTGAAGCTTTCTTT. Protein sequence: CASSNPGVNTEAFF.

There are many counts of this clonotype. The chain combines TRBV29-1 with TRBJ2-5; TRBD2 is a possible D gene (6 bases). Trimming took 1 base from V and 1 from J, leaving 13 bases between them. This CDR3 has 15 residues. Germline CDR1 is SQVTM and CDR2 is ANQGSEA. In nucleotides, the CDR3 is TGCAGCGTTGAAGTACGTGGAGGGTTCCAAGAGACCCAGTACTTC. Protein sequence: CSVEVRGGFQETQYF.

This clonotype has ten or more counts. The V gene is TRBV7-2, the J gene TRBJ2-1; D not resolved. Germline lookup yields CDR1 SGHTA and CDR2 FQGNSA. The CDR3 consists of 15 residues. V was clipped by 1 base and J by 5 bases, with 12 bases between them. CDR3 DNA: TGTGCCAGCAGCTTAGTAGGCTTTTCAGACAATGAGCAGTTCTTC. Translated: CASSLVGFSDNEQFF.

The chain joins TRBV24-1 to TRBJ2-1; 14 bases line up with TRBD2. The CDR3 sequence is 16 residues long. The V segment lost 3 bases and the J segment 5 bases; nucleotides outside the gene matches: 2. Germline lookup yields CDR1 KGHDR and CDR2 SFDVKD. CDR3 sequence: CATSDRLAGGNNEQFF. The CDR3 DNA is TGTGCCACCAGTGATCGACTAGCGGGAGGGAACAATGAGCAGTTCTTC.

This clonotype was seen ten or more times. The CDR3 bases are TGTGCCTATGAGAGACAAGAGACCCAGTACTTC. This gives the protein CAYERQETQYF. The rearrangement uses TRBV30 and TRBJ2-5; the D is unclear. V gave up 7 bases and J gave up 2 bases, with 8 bases separating them. Germline assignment: CDR1 GTSNPN and CDR2 SVGIG (reference sequence). The CDR3 spans 11 residues.

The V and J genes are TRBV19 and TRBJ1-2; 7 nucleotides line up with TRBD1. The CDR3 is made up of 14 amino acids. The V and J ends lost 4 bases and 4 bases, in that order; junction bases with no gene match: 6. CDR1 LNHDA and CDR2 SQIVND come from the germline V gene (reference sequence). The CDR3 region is CASSTIQGIYGYTF. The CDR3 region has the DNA TGTGCCAGTAGTACTATACAGGGGATCTATGGCTACACCTTC.

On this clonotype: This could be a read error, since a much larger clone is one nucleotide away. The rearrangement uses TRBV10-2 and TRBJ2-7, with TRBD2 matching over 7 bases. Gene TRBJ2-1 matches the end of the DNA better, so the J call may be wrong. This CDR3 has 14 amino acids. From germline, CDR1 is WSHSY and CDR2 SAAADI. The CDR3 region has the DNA TGCGCCAGCAGCCTAGTAGCGGGCCTCTACGAGCAGTTCTTC. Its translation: CASSLVAGLYEQFF.

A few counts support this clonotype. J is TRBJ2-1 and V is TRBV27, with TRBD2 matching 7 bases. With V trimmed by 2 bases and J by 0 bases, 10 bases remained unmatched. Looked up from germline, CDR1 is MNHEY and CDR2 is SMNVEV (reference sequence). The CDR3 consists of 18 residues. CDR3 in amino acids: CASSLKGAGRSSYNEQFF. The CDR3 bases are TGTGCCAGCAGTTTAAAGGGAGCGGGGAGAAGCTCCTACAATGAGCAGTTCTTC.

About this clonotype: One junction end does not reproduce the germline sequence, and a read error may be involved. The CDR3 reads CASSRSGSTNTGELFF. CDR3 nucleotide sequence: TGTGCCAGCAGTCGTAGCGGGTCGACGAACACCGGGGAGCTGTTTTTT. The chain has TRBV5-1 and TRBJ2-2; 7 bases are a match to TRBD2. The CDR3 runs to 16 residues. CDR1 and CDR2 from the germline V gene are SGHRS and YFSETQ.

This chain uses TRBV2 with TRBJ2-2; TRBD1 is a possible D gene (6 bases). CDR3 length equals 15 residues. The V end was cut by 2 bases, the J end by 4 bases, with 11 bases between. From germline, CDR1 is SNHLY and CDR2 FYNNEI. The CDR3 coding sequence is TGTGCCAGCAGTGAACAGGGGAGCGGCACCGGGGAGCTGTTTTTT. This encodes CASSEQGSGTGELFF.

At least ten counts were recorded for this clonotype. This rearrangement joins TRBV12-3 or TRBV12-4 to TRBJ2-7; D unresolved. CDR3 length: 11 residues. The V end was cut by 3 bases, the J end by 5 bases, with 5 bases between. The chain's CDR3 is CASSFENEQYF. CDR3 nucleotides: TGTGCCAGCAGTTTTGAGAACGAGCAGTACTTC.

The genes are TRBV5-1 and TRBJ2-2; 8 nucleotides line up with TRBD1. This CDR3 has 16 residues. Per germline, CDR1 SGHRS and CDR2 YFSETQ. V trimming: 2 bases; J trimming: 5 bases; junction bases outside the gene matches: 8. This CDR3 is CASSFKTGDNTGELFF. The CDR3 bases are TGCGCCAGCAGCTTTAAGACAGGGGACAATACCGGGGAGCTGTTTTTT.